Shown below are 10 T cell receptor beta chains from a single sample sequenced in a study of OX40 agonist ivuxolimab in advanced cancers. This table comes from immunoSEQ multiplex PCR, and its TCRdb copy is limited to in-frame clones, with some not included. The data show around 72,000 clones, roughly 90% seen once. Sequencing used CD4+ or CD8+ T cells sorted from blood, obtained in a trial of the OX40 agonist ivuxolimab. The receptors were gathered from an adult with an advanced solid tumor such as melanoma, head and neck, liver or kidney cancer.

This chain links TRBV7-9 with TRBJ2-5; unclear D gene. V lost 5 bases and J 5 bases, leaving 9 bases between the germline ends. Germline CDR1 and CDR2: SEHNR and FQNEAQ (reference sequence). The CDR3 runs to 12 residues. The CDR3 DNA reads TGTGCCAGCAGCCCGAGCTTGGAGACCCAGTACTTC. Residues: CASSPSLETQYF.

The rearrangement links TRBV25-1 to TRBJ2-7; D uncertain. V shed 7 bases and J shed 6 bases, with 16 bases lying between them. This CDR3 contains 13 residues. The germline gives CDR1 MGHDK, CDR2 SYGVNS. The CDR3 region has the DNA TGTGCCAGCATGGGCAGTTTAGCACGCGAGCAGTACTTC. This gives the protein CASMGSLAREQYF.

J is TRBJ2-2 and V is TRBV4-3; 7 bases line up with TRBD1. Germline CDR1 LGHNA, CDR2 YSLEER. This CDR3 has 16 residues. V shed 4 bases, J shed 6 bases, and the junction held 11 bases outside the gene matches. The CDR3 DNA reads TGCGCCAGCAGCCTGGAAGCAGGGGGAACGTCCGGGGAGCTGTTTTTT. It encodes CASSLEAGGTSGELFF.

This rearrangement joins TRBV27 to TRBJ2-1; 9 nucleotides match TRBD1. Germline V gene lookup returns CDR1 MNHEY and CDR2 SMNVEV (reference sequence). The CDR3 consists of 16 residues. The junction had 6 bases not matched to a gene; V was cut back by 3 bases and J by 3 bases. The CDR3 coding sequence is TGTGCCAGCAGTTTCTCCGGGACAGGGAACTACAATGAGCAGTTCTTC. Translation: CASSFSGTGNYNEQFF.

V and J are TRBV5-1 and TRBJ1-2; D is undetermined. V dropped 0 bases and J dropped 2 bases, with 8 bases sitting between them. The V gene's germline CDR1 is SGHRS and CDR2 YFSETQ. This CDR3 is built from 14 residues. The DNA for the CDR3 is TGCGCCAGCAGCTTGGCACGGATAAACTATGGCTACACCTTC. Amino acids: CASSLARINYGYTF.

V and J are TRBV7-3 and TRBJ2-1, with D hard to call. This CDR3 has 15 amino acids. V lost 5 bases to trimming and J lost 7 bases, with 18 bases between them. Looked up from germline, CDR1 is SGHTA and CDR2 is FQGTGA. The CDR3 reads CASSPHLVAKNEQFF. CDR3 bases: TGTGCCAGCAGCCCCCACCTCGTTGCAAAGAATGAGCAGTTCTTC.

As DNA, the CDR3 is TGTGCCAGCAGCGACCAGCAGGGTACAGATACGCAGTATTTT. It specifies CASSDQQGTDTQYF. The V call is TRBV5-6, the J call TRBJ2-3; maybe TRBD1 (5 bases). Germline V gene lookup returns CDR1 SGHDT and CDR2 YYEEEE. The V gene lost 4 bases and the J gene lost 3 bases, with 12 bases spanning the gap. The CDR3 sequence is 14 residues long.

This clone turned up a few times. V and J are TRBV6-5 and TRBJ2-7; D unresolved. V lost 5 bases, J lost 0 bases, and 5 bases lay in between. Per germline, CDR1 MNHEY and CDR2 SVGAGI. This CDR3 contains 12 residues. DNA for the CDR3: TGTGCCAGCAGTCGTGACTCCTACGAGCAGTACTTC. Amino acid sequence: CASSRDSYEQYF.

The rearrangement uses TRBV19 and TRBJ1-1; possible D gene TRBD1, 5 bases. The length of the CDR3 is 14 residues. V dropped 5 bases and J dropped 1 base, with 11 bases sitting between them. Germline CDR1 and CDR2: LNHDA and SQIVND (reference sequence). CDR3: CASSRGGTNTEAFF. The CDR3 coding sequence is TGTGCCAGTAGTCGCGGGGGAACGAACACTGAAGCTTTCTTT. Filled out from reference TRBV19 and TRBJ1-1, the complete variable domain reads DGGITQSPKYLFRKEGQNVTLSCEQNLNHDAMYWYRQDPGQGLRLIYYSQIVNDFQKGDIAEGYSVSREKKESFPLTVTSAQKNPTAFYLCASSRGGTNTEAFFGQGTRLTVV.

The rearrangement joins TRBV4-2 to TRBJ2-5; TRBD1 matches 8 bases. This CDR3 is built from 15 residues. Germline CDR1 and CDR2: LGHNA and YNFKEQ. Trimming cost V 5 bases and J 5 bases; bases outside gene matches: 10. The CDR3 region is CASSFWTGPGETQYF. CDR3 nucleotide sequence: TGTGCCAGCAGCTTCTGGACAGGGCCCGGGGAGACCCAGTACTTC.